This T cell receptor (beta chain) was recovered during a study of cytomegalovirus exposure and HLA in healthy donors. Overall study context: A data release that came early held roughly 85 million unique TCRs from HLA-typed donors.

PCR used 60 Vbeta primers and 13 Jbeta primers. TCRdb's copy holds only in-frame clones and misses some; the assay was immunoSEQ multiplex PCR. Here the sample table reports about 170,000 clones. Trimming pared 11 bases from V and 3 bases from J, leaving 13 bases between. Germline V CDR1 and CDR2: SGHTA, FQGTGA. This CDR3 spans 12 amino acids. This chain uses TRBV7-3 with TRBJ2-5, with a tentative D call TRBD2 (5 bases). Input material: PBMCs. This TCR derives from a woman in her late teens or twenties in good health and CMV-seropositive. The CDR3 region has the DNA TGTGCCCCAGCAACTAGAAAAGAGACCCAGTACTTC. This encodes CAPATRKETQYF.